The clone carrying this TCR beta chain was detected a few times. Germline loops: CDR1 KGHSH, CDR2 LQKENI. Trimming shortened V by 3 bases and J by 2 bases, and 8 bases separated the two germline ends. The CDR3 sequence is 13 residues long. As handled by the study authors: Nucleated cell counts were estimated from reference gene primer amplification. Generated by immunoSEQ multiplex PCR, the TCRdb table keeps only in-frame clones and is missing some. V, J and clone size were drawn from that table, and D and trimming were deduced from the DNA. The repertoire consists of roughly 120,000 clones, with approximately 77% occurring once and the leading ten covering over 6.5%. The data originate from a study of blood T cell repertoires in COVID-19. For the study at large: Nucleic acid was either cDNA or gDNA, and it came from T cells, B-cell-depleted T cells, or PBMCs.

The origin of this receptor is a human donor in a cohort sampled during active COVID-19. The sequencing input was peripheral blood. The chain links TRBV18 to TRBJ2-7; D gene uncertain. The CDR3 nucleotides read TGTGCCAGCTCACCTCGGCGGACCTACGAGCAGTACTTC. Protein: CASSPRRTYEQYF.